One and the same sample provided the 23 T cell receptor beta chains below, sequenced in a study of identical twins. Each CDR3 protein gets one entry after TCRdb re-called the 5' RACE reads with MiXCR. Here the sample spans some 1,600,000 distinct CDR3 sequences, 32% being singletons. Specimen: cord blood. The source is a newborn girl in good health.

The rearrangement uses TRBV20-1 and TRBJ2-3; D might be TRBD2 (6 bases). The CDR3 has 11 amino acids. V shed 7 bases and J shed 4 bases, with 9 bases lying between them. Looked up from germline, CDR1 is DFQATT and CDR2 is SNEGSKA (reference sequence). CDR3 amino acids: CSVGTPDTQYF. The CDR3 nucleotides are TGCAGTGTCGGGACTCCAGATACGCAGTATTTT.

This chain joins TRBV20-1 and TRBJ2-3; D call uncertain. There are 13 residues in the CDR3. Germline loops: CDR1 DFQATT, CDR2 SNEGSKA (reference sequence). The V end lost 1 base, the J end lost 5 bases, and 10 bases lay between the germline ends. This CDR3 reads CSARVRRKDTQYF. The CDR3 region has the DNA TGCAGTGCTAGAGTCCGACGTAAAGATACGCAGTATTTT.

This clonotype was observed a handful of times. The CDR3 here is CSAKASGRGNEQYF. DNA of the CDR3: TGCAGTGCTAAGGCTAGCGGGAGAGGCAACGAGCAGTACTTC. The chain is built from TRBV20-1 and TRBJ2-7, with 10 bases matching TRBD2. Unmatched junction bases numbered 8, after V lost 4 bases and J lost 5 bases. Germline V gene data show CDR1 as DFQATT and CDR2 as SNEGSKA (reference sequence). This CDR3 contains 14 residues.

Regarding this clonotype: A much more abundant neighbour one base away suggests this may be a read error. J is TRBJ2-3 and V is TRBV29-1, with D perhaps TRBD2 (5 bases). The CDR3 extends over 12 amino acids. Germline V gene sequence: CDR1 SQVTM, CDR2 ANQGSEA. The CDR3 nucleotides read TGCAGCGTTGATTCTAGCACAGATACGCAGTGTTTT. Translating gives CSVDSSTDTQCF.

The J gene is TRBJ2-5, the V gene TRBV3-1, with TRBD1 as a possible D gene (5 bases). Germline V lookup: CDR1 LGHDT, CDR2 YNNKEL (reference sequence). Deletions cut 5 bases from V and 5 bases from J, with 12 bases between. This CDR3 has 13 residues. The chain's CDR3 is CASSWTPRETQYF. The CDR3 DNA reads TGTGCCAGCAGCTGGACACCGCGCGAGACCCAGTACTTC.

The chain joins TRBV10-3 to TRBJ2-1, with D tentatively TRBD2 (6 bases). Germline assignment: CDR1 ENHRY and CDR2 SYGVKD. The CDR3 spans 13 residues. Deletions cut 7 bases from V and 5 bases from J, with 12 bases between. For the CDR3, the DNA is TGTGCCATCAATCGGGACTCAAACAATGAGCAGTTCTTC. Translation: CAINRDSNNEQFF.

J is TRBJ2-5 and V is TRBV28; 10 nucleotides agree with TRBD2. The end of the DNA fits TRBJ2-7 better, so the J call may be wrong. CDR3 length equals 15 residues. Germline V gives CDR1 MDHEN, CDR2 SYDVKM. The CDR3 loop is CASSSESGRAYEQYF. DNA of the CDR3: TGTGCCAGCAGTTCCGAAAGCGGGAGGGCCTACGAGCAGTACTTC.

This clonotype appeared a few times. The J gene is TRBJ1-1, the V gene TRBV12-5; no clear D. Trimming removed 7 bases from V and 0 bases from J, with 9 bases in between. Germline V gives CDR1 LGHNT, CDR2 FRNRAP. The CDR3 runs 13 residues. The CDR3 sequence is CASANQVNTEAFF. The CDR3, as DNA: TGTGCTAGTGCCAACCAGGTGAACACTGAAGCTTTCTTT.

The chain uses TRBV7-8 and TRBJ1-5; D unresolved. V lost 0 bases, J lost 1 base, and 7 bases lay in between. Germline-derived CDR1 and CDR2 are SGHVS and FQNEAQ. The CDR3 contains 15 residues. For the CDR3, the DNA is TGTGCCAGCAGCTTAGCGTCGCAGAGCAATCAGCCCCAGCATTTT. Translation gives CASSLASQSNQPQHF.

In its sample, this clonotype was seen a few times. This chain links TRBV28 with TRBJ1-1, with 8 nucleotides matching TRBD1. The CDR3 loop spans 16 amino acids. The germline CDR1 and CDR2 sequences are MDHEN and SYDVKM. Trimming at V came to 3 bases and at J to 1 base, leaving 7 bases not matched to a gene. CDR3 DNA: TGTGCCAGCAGTTTTGACCCAGGGGGCCCGAACACTGAAGCTTTCTTT. Its protein is CASSFDPGGPNTEAFF.

Turning to this clonotype: With a much larger clone just one base away, this may be a read error. This chain connects TRBV12-3 or TRBV12-4 to TRBJ1-2, with 8 bases matching TRBD1. The CDR3 contains 14 residues. Trimming removed 2 bases from V and 7 bases from J; junction bases left unmatched: 6. The CDR3 sequence: CASSLFPGGCGYTF. The CDR3 DNA reads TGTGCCAGCAGTTTATTCCCAGGGGGCTGTGGCTACACCTTC.

The CDR3 nucleotides read TGTGCCAGCAGCCTAAGCCGGGACTCCTTAGAGCAGTTCTTC. Translated, it gives CASSLSRDSLEQFF. The chain uses TRBV12-3 or TRBV12-4 and TRBJ2-1, with D maybe TRBD2 (6 bases). The CDR3 has 14 amino acids. Trimming cost V 6 bases and J 10 bases, with 19 bases left between them.

The chain employs TRBV19 and TRBJ2-1, with 13 bases identical to TRBD2. CDR1 and CDR2 from the germline V gene are LNHDA and SQIVND (reference sequence). The CDR3 spans 19 residues. Germline trimming cut 3 bases from V and 0 bases from J; bases unmatched to any gene: 8. The CDR3: CASSIGLAGATSSYNEQFF. DNA for the CDR3: TGTGCCAGTAGTATCGGACTAGCGGGGGCCACGAGCTCCTACAATGAGCAGTTCTTC.

This chain joins TRBV10-1 and TRBJ2-1; perhaps TRBD2 as D (5 bases). V was pared by 3 bases and J by 8 bases, with 17 bases between. The CDR3 covers 15 residues. In germline, CDR1 is WNHNN, CDR2 SYGVQD (reference sequence). CDR3 region: CASSDWTSTRDEQFF. The DNA for the CDR3 is TGCGCCAGCAGTGATTGGACTTCAACGAGGGATGAGCAGTTCTTC.

The chain is built from TRBV6-6 and TRBJ2-1, with TRBD2 identical over 8 bases. Per germline, CDR1 MNHNY and CDR2 SVGAGI (reference sequence). The CDR3 totals 16 residues. With V trimmed by 2 bases and J by 2 bases, 5 bases remained unmatched. The CDR3 sequence: CASSYLNGGAYNEQFF. As DNA, the CDR3 is TGTGCCAGCAGTTACCTTAACGGGGGGGCCTACAATGAGCAGTTCTTC.

The gene calls are TRBV5-1 and TRBJ2-4, with TRBD2 matching over 15 bases. V trimming: 4 bases; J trimming: 0 bases; junction bases outside the gene matches: 8. Germline loops: CDR1 SGHRS, CDR2 YFSETQ. The CDR3 length is 19 residues. CDR3 DNA: TGCGCCAGCAGCACCGGGGGACTAGCGGGGGGTATAGCCAAAAACATTCAGTACTTC. This sequence encodes CASSTGGLAGGIAKNIQYF.

V and J are TRBV20-1 and TRBJ2-7, with D possibly matching TRBD2 (5 bases). The CDR3 has 13 amino acids. V lost 4 bases and J lost 3, with 13 bases in between. CDR1 and CDR2 (germline): DFQATT, SNEGSKA (reference sequence). CDR3 sequence (DNA): TGCAGTGCTATTTGGGGAGTATACTACGAGCAGTACTTC. It codes for CSAIWGVYYEQYF.

The chain combines TRBV11-2 with TRBJ2-5; D might be TRBD1 (5 bases). Germline CDR1 and CDR2: SGHAT and FQNNGV. The CDR3 extends over 16 amino acids. Between the trimmed V and J ends, which lost 2 bases and 2 bases, there was a span of 15 bases. CDR3 DNA: TGTGCCAGCAGCTTAACCATCGGACACGGGCAAGAGACCCAGTACTTC. The encoded protein is CASSLTIGHGQETQYF.

This clonotype turned up a few times. The chain is built from TRBV7-9 and TRBJ2-7; 8 bases line up with TRBD2. CDR3 length: 18 residues. The germline V gene has CDR1 SEHNR and CDR2 FQNEAQ (reference sequence). V lost 1 base and J lost 1; bases outside the gene matches: 12. In DNA, the CDR3 is TGTGCCAGCAGCTTAGATGGAGGTCCGGGACTAGGATCCTACGAGCAGTACTTC. It specifies CASSLDGGPGLGSYEQYF.

The J gene is TRBJ2-1, the V gene TRBV20-1; D gene ambiguous. Looked up from germline, CDR1 is DFQATT and CDR2 is SNEGSKA (reference sequence). This CDR3 has 11 residues. The ends were cut back, 6 bases at V and 9 bases at J, with 12 bases in the middle. The CDR3 DNA reads as TGCAGTGCGCCAAAGAGGTTTGAGCAGTTCTTC. Translation gives CSAPKRFEQFF.

The J gene is TRBJ1-5, the V gene TRBV28; the match to TRBD1 covers 9 bases. V shed 6 bases and J 2 bases; nucleotides not matched to a gene: 11. The length of the CDR3 is 17 residues. From germline, CDR1 is MDHEN and CDR2 SYDVKM. The CDR3 region is CASSRPGQGGGNQPQHF. The CDR3 DNA follows: TGTGCCAGCAGCCGGCCGGGACAGGGCGGGGGCAATCAGCCCCAGCATTTT.

This sequence joins TRBV25-1 and TRBJ2-7; 7 bases are shared with TRBD2. The junction had 5 bases not matched to a gene; V was cut back by 3 bases and J by 0 bases. The CDR3 consists of 15 residues. The germline V gene encodes CDR1 MGHDK and CDR2 SYGVNS. CDR3 DNA: TGTGCCAGCAGTGAGATCGGGAGGTCCTCCTACGAGCAGTACTTC. This gives the protein CASSEIGRSSYEQYF.

The chain links TRBV28 to TRBJ2-1; TRBD2 matches at 11 bases. This CDR3 has 14 amino acids. V shed 10 bases, J shed 4 bases, and the junction held 6 bases outside the gene matches. Germline V gene data show CDR1 as MDHEN and CDR2 as SYDVKM. As DNA, the CDR3 is TGTGCCATTCTAAGACTAGCGGGGTACAATGAGCAGTTCTTC. It codes for CAILRLAGYNEQFF.